This T cell receptor (beta chain) is drawn from a study of blood T cell repertoires in COVID-19. Study summary: T cells, B-cell-depleted T cells, or PBMCs provided the cDNA or gDNA that served as material.

Per the authors' pipeline: Reference gene primer amplification yielded estimated nucleated cell counts. TCRdb's copy holds only in-frame clones and misses some; the assay was immunoSEQ multiplex PCR. The V and J calls and clone size were taken over from that table, and D and trimming were inferred from the DNA. The repertoire holds approximately 260,000 clones, with approximately 90% as singletons. With V trimmed by 2 bases and J by 5 bases, 5 bases remained unmatched. CDR3 length: 16 residues. Looked up from germline, CDR1 is MNHEY and CDR2 is SVGAGI. The material sequenced was peripheral blood. The chain recombines TRBV6-5 with TRBJ2-7, with 14 nucleotides matching TRBD2. The receptor comes from a woman aged 40 to 50 who had recovered from COVID-19. The CDR3 DNA sequence: TGTGCCAGCAGTTACATGACTAGCGGGGGGGCCCACGAGCAGTACTTC. Its protein product is CASSYMTSGGAHEQYF.